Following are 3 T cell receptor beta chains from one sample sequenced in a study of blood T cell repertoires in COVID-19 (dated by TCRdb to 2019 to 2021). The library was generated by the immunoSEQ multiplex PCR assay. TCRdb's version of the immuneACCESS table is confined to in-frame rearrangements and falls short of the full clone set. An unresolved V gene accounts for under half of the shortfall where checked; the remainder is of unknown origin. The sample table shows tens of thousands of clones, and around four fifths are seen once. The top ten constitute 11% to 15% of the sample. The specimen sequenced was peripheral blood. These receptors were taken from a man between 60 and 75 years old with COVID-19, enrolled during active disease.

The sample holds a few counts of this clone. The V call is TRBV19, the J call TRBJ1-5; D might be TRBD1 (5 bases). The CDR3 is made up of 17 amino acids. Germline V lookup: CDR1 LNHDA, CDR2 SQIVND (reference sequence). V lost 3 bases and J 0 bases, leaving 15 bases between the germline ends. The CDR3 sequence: CASSISDTSYSNQPQHF. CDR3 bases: TGTGCCAGTAGTATCTCGGACACCTCTTATAGCAATCAGCCCCAGCATTTT.

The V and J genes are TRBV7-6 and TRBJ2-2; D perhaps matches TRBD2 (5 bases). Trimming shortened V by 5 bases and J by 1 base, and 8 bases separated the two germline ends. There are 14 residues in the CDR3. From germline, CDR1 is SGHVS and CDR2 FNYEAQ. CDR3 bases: TGTGCCAGCAGCCATAGCGTGAACACCGGGGAGCTGTTTTTT. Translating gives CASSHSVNTGELFF.

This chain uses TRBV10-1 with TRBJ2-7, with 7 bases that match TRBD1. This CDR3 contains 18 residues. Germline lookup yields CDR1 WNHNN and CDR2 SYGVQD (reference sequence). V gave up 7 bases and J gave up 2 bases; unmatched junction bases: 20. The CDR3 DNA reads TGCGCCAGCACCAAAATACCCTACTCCGGGACAGACACCTACGAGCAGTACTTC. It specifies CASTKIPYSGTDTYEQYF.